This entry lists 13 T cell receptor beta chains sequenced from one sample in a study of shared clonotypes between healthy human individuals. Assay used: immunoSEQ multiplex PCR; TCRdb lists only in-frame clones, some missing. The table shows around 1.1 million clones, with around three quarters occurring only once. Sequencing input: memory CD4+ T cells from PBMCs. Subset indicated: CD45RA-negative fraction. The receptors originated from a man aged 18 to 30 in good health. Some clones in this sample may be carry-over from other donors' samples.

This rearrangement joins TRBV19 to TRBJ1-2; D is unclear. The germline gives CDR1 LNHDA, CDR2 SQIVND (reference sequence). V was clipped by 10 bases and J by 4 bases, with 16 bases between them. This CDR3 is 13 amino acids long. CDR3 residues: CATRPSLPYGYTF. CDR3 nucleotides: TGTGCCACTCGACCCTCCCTCCCCTATGGCTACACCTTC.

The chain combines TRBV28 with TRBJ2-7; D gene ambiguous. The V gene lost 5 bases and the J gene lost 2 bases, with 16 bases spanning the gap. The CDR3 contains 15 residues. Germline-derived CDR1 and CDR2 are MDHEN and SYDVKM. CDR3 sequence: CASSRPASKPYEQYF. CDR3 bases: TGTGCCAGCAGTCGTCCGGCCAGTAAACCCTACGAGCAGTACTTC.

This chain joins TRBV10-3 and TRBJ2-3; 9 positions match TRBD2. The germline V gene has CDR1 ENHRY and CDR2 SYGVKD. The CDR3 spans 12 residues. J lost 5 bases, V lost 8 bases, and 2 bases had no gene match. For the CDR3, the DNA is TGTGCCATCGCACTAGCGGGAGATACGCAGTATTTT. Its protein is CAIALAGDTQYF.

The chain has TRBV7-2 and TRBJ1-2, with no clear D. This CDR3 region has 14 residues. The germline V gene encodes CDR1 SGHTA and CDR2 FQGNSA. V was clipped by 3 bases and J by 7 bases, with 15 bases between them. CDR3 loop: CASSLTSVGSGYTF. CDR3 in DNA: TGTGCCAGCAGCTTGACCTCGGTTGGAAGTGGCTACACCTTC.

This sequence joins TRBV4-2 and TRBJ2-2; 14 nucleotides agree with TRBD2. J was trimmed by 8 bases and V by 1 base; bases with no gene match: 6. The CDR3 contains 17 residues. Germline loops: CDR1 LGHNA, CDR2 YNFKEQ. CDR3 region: CASSQVGLAGETGELFF. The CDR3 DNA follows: TGTGCCAGCAGCCAAGTGGGACTAGCGGGAGAAACAGGGGAGCTGTTTTTT.

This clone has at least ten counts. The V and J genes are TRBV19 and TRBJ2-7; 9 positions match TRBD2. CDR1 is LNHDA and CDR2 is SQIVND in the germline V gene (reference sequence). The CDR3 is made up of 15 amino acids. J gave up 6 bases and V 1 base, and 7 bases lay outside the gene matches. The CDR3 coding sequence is TGTGCCAGTAGTATAGCGACTAGCGGAGAGGCCGAGCAGTACTTC. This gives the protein CASSIATSGEAEQYF.

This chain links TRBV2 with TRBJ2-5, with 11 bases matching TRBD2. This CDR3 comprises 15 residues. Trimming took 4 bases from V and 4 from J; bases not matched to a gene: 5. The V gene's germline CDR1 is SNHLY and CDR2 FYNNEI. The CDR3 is CASSGNSGRAETQYF. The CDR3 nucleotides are TGTGCCAGCAGTGGCAATAGCGGGAGGGCAGAGACCCAGTACTTC.

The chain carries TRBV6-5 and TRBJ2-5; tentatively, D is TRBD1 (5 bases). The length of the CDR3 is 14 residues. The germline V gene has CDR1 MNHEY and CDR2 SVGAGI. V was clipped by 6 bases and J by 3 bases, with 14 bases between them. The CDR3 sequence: CASSPTDSEETQYF. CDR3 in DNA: TGTGCCAGCAGCCCGACAGATTCGGAAGAGACCCAGTACTTC.

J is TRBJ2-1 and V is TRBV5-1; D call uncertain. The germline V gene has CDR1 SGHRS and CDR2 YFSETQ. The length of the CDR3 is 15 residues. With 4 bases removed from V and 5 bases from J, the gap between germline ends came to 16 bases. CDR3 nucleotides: TGCGCCAGCAGCCTGATACGACGCGGAGACAATGAGCAGTTCTTC. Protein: CASSLIRRGDNEQFF.

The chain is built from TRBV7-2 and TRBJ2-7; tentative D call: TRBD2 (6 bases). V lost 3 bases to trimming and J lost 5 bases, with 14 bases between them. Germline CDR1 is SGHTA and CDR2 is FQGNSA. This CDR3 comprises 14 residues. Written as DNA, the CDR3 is TGTGCCAGCAGCTTGGCGGGAAACCTACACGAGCAGTACTTC. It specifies CASSLAGNLHEQYF.

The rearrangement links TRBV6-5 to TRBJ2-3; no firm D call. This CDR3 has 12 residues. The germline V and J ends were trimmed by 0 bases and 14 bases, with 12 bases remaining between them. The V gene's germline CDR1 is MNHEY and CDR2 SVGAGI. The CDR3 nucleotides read TGTGCCAGCAGTTACTCGGAGCTTAGGTGGTATTTT. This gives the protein CASSYSELRWYF.

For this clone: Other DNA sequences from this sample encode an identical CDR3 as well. CDR3 coding DNA: TGCGCCAGCAGCTTGGCAGGGGTCGGCACTGAAGCTTTCTTT. Translating gives CASSLAGVGTEAFF. The V call is TRBV5-1, the J call TRBJ1-1, with D perhaps matching TRBD1 (6 bases). CDR3 length: 14 residues. Trimming cost V 0 bases and J 4 bases, with 10 bases left between them. The germline gives CDR1 SGHRS, CDR2 YFSETQ.

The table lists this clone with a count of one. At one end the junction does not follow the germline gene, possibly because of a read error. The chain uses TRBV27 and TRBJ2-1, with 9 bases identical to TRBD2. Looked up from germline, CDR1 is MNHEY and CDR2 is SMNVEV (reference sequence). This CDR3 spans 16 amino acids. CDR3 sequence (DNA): TGTGCCAGCAGTCCGCGCGGGGGGACTAGCTACCATGAGCAGTTCTTC. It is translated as CASSPRGGTSYHEQFF.